This T cell receptor (beta chain) was obtained from a study of shared clonotypes between healthy human individuals. Study details: Every donor yielded three CD4 naive, three CD4 memory, two CD8 naive and one CD8 memory plate. Study-level results: With several donors compared, 4.5% to 6.5% of naive CD4 clonotypes were shared.

Note on this clone: Its antigen is unidentified.

CDR3 length: 14 residues. The germline V gene encodes CDR1 KGHSH and CDR2 LQKENI. Trimming stripped 2 bases from V and 0 bases from J, with 7 bases between. Sequencing was performed with immunoSEQ multiplex PCR; in TCRdb, only in-frame clones are kept and a portion is missing. The sample carries some 500,000 clones, 90% to 96% recorded once. V usage is TRBV18 and J usage is TRBJ1-1; D gene uncertain. Source material: naive CD4+ T cells sorted from blood. The subset: CD45RA+ positively selected. The source is a woman in her twenties or thirties in good health. The CDR3 is CASSPVQVNTEAFF. In DNA form, the CDR3 reads TGTGCCAGCTCACCAGTCCAAGTGAACACTGAAGCTTTCTTT.